These 8 T cell receptor beta chains came from one sample sequenced in a study of shared clonotypes between healthy human individuals (dated by TCRdb to 2020 to 2022). Library preparation was by the immunoSEQ multiplex PCR assay. TCRdb took this table from immuneACCESS and kept in-frame rearrangements with V and J called. Such tables lack part of the clones; where checked against another copy, unresolved V genes explain under half of the gap, and the rest is unexplained. This sample holds roughly 490,000 clones; 79% were observed only once. The ten largest account for about 12% of the sample. Sequenced material: PBMCs. The receptors derive from a woman between 35 and 50 years old in good health. Some clones in this sample may be carry-over from other donors' samples.

The CDR3 region is CASNPTGGFNEQFF. For the CDR3, the DNA is TGTGCCAGCAATCCGACGGGAGGTTTCAATGAGCAGTTCTTC. The chain combines TRBV5-4 with TRBJ2-1; the match to TRBD2 covers 7 bases. V shed 6 bases and J 6 bases; nucleotides not matched to a gene: 9. The CDR3 length is 14 residues. Germline CDR1 and CDR2: SGHNT and YYREEE (reference sequence).

The chain is built from TRBV7-2 and TRBJ2-1, with 7 bases fitting TRBD1. With V trimmed by 5 bases and J by 4 bases, 8 bases remained unmatched. Germline assignment: CDR1 SGHTA and CDR2 FQGNSA. CDR3 length: 15 amino acids. CDR3 amino acids: CASSTVGQPYNEQFF. In nucleotides, the CDR3 is TGTGCCAGCAGCACTGTGGGACAGCCATACAATGAGCAGTTCTTC.

The chain carries TRBV4-2 and TRBJ2-1; D possibly corresponds to TRBD2 (7 bases). CDR1 and CDR2 (germline): LGHNA, YNFKEQ. V shed 4 bases and J shed 0 bases, with 19 bases lying between them. This CDR3 comprises 18 residues. The CDR3 is CASSRARGGGSSYNEQFF. The CDR3 DNA sequence: TGTGCCAGCAGCCGGGCCAGGGGCGGGGGAAGCTCCTACAATGAGCAGTTCTTC.

This clone was observed many times. This chain connects TRBV30 to TRBJ1-1; D call uncertain. The CDR3 has 14 residues. Germline V gives CDR1 GTSNPN, CDR2 SVGIG (reference sequence). V dropped 5 bases and J dropped 2 bases, with 15 bases sitting between them. DNA of the CDR3: TGTGCCTGGGCGCCGGTTTTGGATAACACTGAAGCTTTCTTT. Its protein product is CAWAPVLDNTEAFF.

This clone has a handful of counts. The CDR3: CASSRSGGGEKLFF. The DNA for the CDR3 is TGTGCCAGCAGTAGGAGCGGGGGCGGGGAAAAACTGTTTTTT. The rearrangement joins TRBV27 to TRBJ1-4, with a possible D match to TRBD1 (6 bases). Trimming removed 5 bases at V and 8 bases at J, with 15 bases between. The CDR3 extends over 14 amino acids. The germline CDR1 and CDR2 sequences are MNHEY and SMNVEV (reference sequence).

V usage is TRBV5-1 and J usage is TRBJ1-1; TRBD1 aligns across 7 bases. J was trimmed by 0 bases and V by 4 bases; bases with no gene match: 3. This CDR3 comprises 14 residues. Germline V gene data show CDR1 as SGHRS and CDR2 as YFSETQ. CDR3 in amino acids: CASSAGQLNTEAFF. CDR3 DNA: TGCGCCAGCAGCGCGGGACAGTTGAACACTGAAGCTTTCTTT.

This sequence joins TRBV9 and TRBJ2-5; 9 positions agree with TRBD1. The CDR3 runs 16 residues. The V and J ends lost 4 bases and 5 bases, in that order; junction bases with no gene match: 12. Germline CDR1 and CDR2: SGDLS and YYNGEE. DNA of the CDR3: TGTGCCAGCAGCCCCGAACCGGGACAGGGTTATGAGACCCAGTACTTC. This translates into CASSPEPGQGYETQYF.

This clone was detected once. V is TRBV14 and J is TRBJ2-1; 9 nucleotides match TRBD2. Trimming removed 4 bases from V and 0 bases from J; junction bases left unmatched: 4. Germline-derived CDR1 and CDR2 are SGHDN and FVKESK. The CDR3 covers 16 residues. This chain's CDR3 is CASSPRLAASYNEQFF. In nucleotides, the CDR3 is TGTGCCAGCAGCCCCCGACTAGCGGCCTCCTACAATGAGCAGTTCTTC. The full variable domain, completed using reference TRBV14 and TRBJ2-1, is EAGVTQFPSHSVIEKGQTVTLRCDPISGHDNLYWYRRVMGKEIKFLLHFVKESKQDESGMPNNRFLAERTGGTYSTLKVQPAELEDSGVYFCASSPRLAASYNEQFFGPGTRLTVL.